This T cell receptor (beta chain) is from a study of metastatic and nonmetastatic thyroid tumors. Study background: Across blood and tumor or nodule tissue, repertoires from malignant and benign thyroid patients were compared with one another. Findings of the study overall: In both blood and tumor samples, TCR beta diversity was reported significantly higher for malignant than benign nodules.

Original processing methods: It was from CDR3 differences across clinicopathological groups that a distant-metastasis classifier for papillary thyroid cancer was built. TCRdb re-analyzed the PCR reads through MiXCR. These V and J calls derive from TCRdb rather than the authors' analysis. The sample has roughly 30,000 clones, over 20% seen once; the top ten hold just over 14%. Prior to thyroid surgery, none of the patients had received any treatment. This clone was seen many times. Its antigen is unknown. It may be a read error: a sequence one base away is much more abundant. Germline values: CDR1 SGHTA, CDR2 FQGTGA. The V end was cut by 1 base, the J end by 2 bases, with 12 bases between. The CDR3 length is 16 residues.

The chain combines TRBV7-3 with TRBJ2-1; D not resolved. The sample comprised blood. This clonotype originated in a female donor with papillary thyroid cancer or a benign thyroid nodule (not recorded which). Some clones in this sample may be carry-over from other donors' samples. The CDR3: CASSLNSALAYNEQFF. The CDR3 region has the DNA TGTGCCAGCAGCTTAAATTCGGCCCTTGCCTACAATGAGCAGTTCTTC.